This paragraph reports one TCR beta chain. Its antigen is still unknown. No much larger clone is present one base from it, and per-base qualities are unavailable. The sample is drawn from a study of blood T cell repertoires in COVID-19 (dated by TCRdb to 2020 to 2021). Notes on the research overall: Collaborator samples came from the United States, Italy and Spain and covered acute and convalescent phases of COVID-19. The material from the prospective study consisted of cDNA or gDNA derived from T cells, B-cell-depleted T cells, or PBMCs. The dataset comprised deeply sampled blood TCRbeta repertoires from subjects exposed to, actively infected with, or recovered from COVID-19. The repertoires were released in a freely available public database intended as a resource for research on the immune response to SARS-CoV-2. Samples came from the ongoing ImmuneRACE study (first 160 participants) plus 1,254 subjects from 6 global collaborators. Sample metadata almost always included a de-identified subject ID, COVID-19 status, age in years and sex. Where available, HLA class I and class II types were taken from metadata supplied by the sample provider and were not determined by assay-based typing. General conclusions and limits of the study: How much clinical and demographic metadata was included differed by source and by participant, and the metadata was provided uncurated.

TCRbeta CDR3 regions were amplified from genomic DNA by means of the immunoSEQ Assay, a bias-controlled multiplex PCR. The authors' analysis ran thus. Within the assay, amplification of reference gene primers was used to estimate how many nucleated cells each sample contained. To quantify the absolute abundance of each unique TCRbeta CDR3 rearrangement, sequence reads were collapsed and filtered. Productive Simpson clonality was computed per sample as the square root of Simpson's diversity index over productive rearrangements. This is the immuneACCESS table as TCRdb keeps it, with only in-frame sequences that have V and J called. A part of the clones is gone; compared with another copy, unresolved V genes explain less than half, and the rest is unexplained. That table supplies the V and J calls and clone size; D and trimming were determined from the DNA. This sample lists 20,000 or so clones; about 90% were detected once. The ten biggest clones cover approximately 8.1% of the sample.

Counted from cysteine to phenylalanine, this CDR3 has 16 amino acids. The CDR3 DNA has 48 bases and is translated from base 1. V loses 3 bases of germline sequence and J loses 2 bases, and the interval between the two ends is 14 bases. The germline V gene supplies CDR1 LGHNA and CDR2 YNFKEQ. Whole blood was collected in K2EDTA tubes by collaborating institutions according to the institutions' own protocols. For TCRbeta analysis, collaborator samples were shipped as frozen whole blood, as isolated PBMCs, or as DNA extracted from either sample type. Recombination linked TRBV4-2 to TRBJ1-5, with the D gene uncertain. The TCR was taken from a human donor with active COVID-19. The donor label of this sample is uncertain. The sequencing sample was made of peripheral blood. In nucleotide form, the sequence is TGTGCCAGCAGCCACCACGCCGAGGGTGGCAATCAGCCCCAGCATTTT. This encodes CASSHHAEGGNQPQHF.